This T cell receptor beta chain was identified in a study of identical twins. General observations from the study: Alpha sequences that were out-of-frame and twin-shared showed an excess of low generation probability. There is a chance that invariant MAIT and iNKT cells partially muddied zero-insertion analyses.

With no exceptions, donors were healthy Caucasians. The germline CDR1 and CDR2 sequences are SGHRS and YFSETQ. Germline trimming cut 3 bases from V and 2 bases from J; bases unmatched to any gene: 4. This CDR3 has 16 residues. A universal primer site was added by template switching, and unique molecular identifiers were carried by the cDNA. MiXCR, applied by TCRdb to the 5' RACE reads, yields one record per CDR3 protein. Of around 490,000 distinct CDR3 sequences listed, about a fifth were seen once; the top ten hold approximately 0.5%. This clonotype was seen more than once but under ten times. As yet, its antigen is unknown. The same sample was also studied in work on yellow fever vaccine responses in identical twins.

Sequenced: CD4+ T cells sorted from blood. The V gene is TRBV5-1, the J gene TRBJ2-2, with 10 nucleotides matching TRBD2. This sequence was found in a woman aged 18 to 35 in good health. In nucleotides, the CDR3 is TGCGCCAGCAGCTCCCTAGCGGGGGTTAACACCGGGGAGCTGTTTTTT. As protein: CASSSLAGVNTGELFF.